The 9 T cell receptor beta chains below come from one sample, sequenced in a study of CD4 T cells in relation to SARS-CoV-2 and coronaviruses. Antigens for these TCRs are unknown. Profiled with immunoSEQ multiplex PCR; TCRdb holds only in-frame clones, not every one. The sample contains about 43,000 clones, roughly four fifths of which appear only once. Source material: naive CD4+ T cells from PBMCs, cultured in vitro. Subset denoted: naive CD4+ T cells isolated by negative enrichment. Every receptor here comes from an adult with COVID-19.

Details on this clone: Other DNA sequences of this sample code for an identical CDR3. This chain links TRBV5-1 with TRBJ1-1; TRBD1 is a possible D gene (5 bases). CDR3 length: 13 amino acids. Germline V lookup: CDR1 SGHRS, CDR2 YFSETQ. Trimming cost V 2 bases and J 2 bases, with 7 bases left between them. In DNA form, the CDR3 reads TGCGCCAGCAGCTTCGGGGGAAACACTGAAGCTTTCTTT. It specifies CASSFGGNTEAFF.

The chain combines TRBV7-8 with TRBJ2-7; D may match TRBD1 or TRBD2 (5 bases each). The germline V gene has CDR1 SGHVS and CDR2 FQNEAQ. The CDR3 totals 18 residues. V lost 4 bases, J lost 0 bases, and 22 bases lay in between. The CDR3 region has the DNA TGTGCCAGCAGCTCCACATTTGGGGACGTCCCACTCTCCTACGAGCAGTACTTC. It translates to CASSSTFGDVPLSYEQYF.

The chain uses TRBV7-8 and TRBJ2-2; D gene unclear. Germline V gene data show CDR1 as SGHVS and CDR2 as FQNEAQ. The V gene lost 1 base and the J gene lost 0 bases, with 18 bases spanning the gap. There are 19 residues in the CDR3. This CDR3 reads CASSLESWVWISNTGELFF. The CDR3 DNA sequence: TGTGCCAGCAGCTTAGAATCGTGGGTTTGGATTTCGAACACCGGGGAGCTGTTTTTT.

The chain recombines TRBV4-1 with TRBJ2-2, with no clear D. The CDR3 has 14 amino acids. The germline V gene encodes CDR1 MGHRA and CDR2 YSYEKL. V gave up 4 bases and J gave up 4 bases, with 10 bases separating them. The CDR3 protein is CASSLLGLTGELFF. Written as DNA, the CDR3 is TGCGCCAGCAGCCTCCTAGGGCTCACCGGGGAGCTGTTTTTT.

The V call is TRBV2, the J call TRBJ1-2; tentatively, D is TRBD1 (5 bases). The CDR3 contains 12 residues. V gave up 5 bases and J gave up 4 bases, with 8 bases separating them. Germline V gene sequence: CDR1 SNHLY, CDR2 FYNNEI. The chain's CDR3 is CASSRQTYGYTF. In nucleotides, the CDR3 is TGTGCCAGCAGTAGACAGACCTATGGCTACACCTTC.

In its sample, this clone was seen once. The chain employs TRBV15 and TRBJ2-7, with D tentatively TRBD1 (6 bases). The CDR3 runs to 14 residues. V shed 5 bases and J shed 7 bases, with 18 bases lying between them. The germline V gene encodes CDR1 LNHNV and CDR2 YYDKDF (reference sequence). The chain's CDR3 is CATSGVEGVGEQYF. In nucleotides, the CDR3 is TGTGCCACCAGCGGAGTAGAGGGGGTGGGTGAGCAGTACTTC.

This sequence joins TRBV19 and TRBJ2-7; TRBD2 aligns across 7 bases. The CDR3 is 15 amino acids. Unmatched junction bases numbered 3, after V lost 1 base and J lost 0 bases. Germline CDR1 LNHDA, CDR2 SQIVND (reference sequence). CDR3 bases: TGTGCCAGTAGTATAGCGGGAGGAACCTCCTACGAGCAGTACTTC. It encodes CASSIAGGTSYEQYF. Complete variable domain (other parts from reference TRBV19 and TRBJ2-7): DGGITQSPKYLFRKEGQNVTLSCEQNLNHDAMYWYRQDPGQGLRLIYYSQIVNDFQKGDIAEGYSVSREKKESFPLTVTSAQKNPTAFYLCASSIAGGTSYEQYFGPGTRLTVT.

The genes are TRBV28 and TRBJ2-5; D call uncertain. CDR1 is MDHEN, CDR2 SYDVKM, per germline. Trimming left V 3 bases short and J 5 bases short, with 13 bases between. The CDR3 has 14 residues. The CDR3 region has the DNA TGTGCCAGCAGTTTGGGCCCGAGTTTGGAGACCCAGTACTTC. It encodes CASSLGPSLETQYF.

As DNA, the CDR3 is TGTGCCAGTAGTGATTATAATTCACCCCTCCACTTT. It encodes CASSDYNSPLHF. The V and J genes are TRBV19 and TRBJ1-6; D is unclear. CDR3 size: 12 residues. Germline CDR1 LNHDA, CDR2 SQIVND (reference sequence). The V end was cut by 5 bases, the J end by 4 bases, with 3 bases between.